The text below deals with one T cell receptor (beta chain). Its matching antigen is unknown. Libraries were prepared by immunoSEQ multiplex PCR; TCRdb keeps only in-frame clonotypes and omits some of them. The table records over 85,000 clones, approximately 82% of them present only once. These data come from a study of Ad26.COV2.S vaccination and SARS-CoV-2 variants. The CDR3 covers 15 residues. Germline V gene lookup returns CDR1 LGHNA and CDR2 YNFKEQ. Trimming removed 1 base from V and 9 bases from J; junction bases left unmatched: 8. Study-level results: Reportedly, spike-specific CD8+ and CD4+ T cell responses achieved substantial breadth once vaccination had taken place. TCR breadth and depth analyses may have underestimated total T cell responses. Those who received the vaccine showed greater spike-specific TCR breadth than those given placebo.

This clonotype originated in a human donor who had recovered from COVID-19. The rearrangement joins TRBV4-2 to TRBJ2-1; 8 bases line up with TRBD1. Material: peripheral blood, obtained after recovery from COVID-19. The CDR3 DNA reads TGTGCCAGCAGCCAAGGAGGCAGGGGGCAGGTTGAGCAGTTCTTC. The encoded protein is CASSQGGRGQVEQFF.